One and the same sample provided the 12 T cell receptor beta chains below, sequenced in a study of a mutant IDH1 vaccine in newly diagnosed glioma. Generated by immunoSEQ multiplex PCR, the TCRdb table keeps only in-frame clones and is missing some. The sample records approximately 52,000 clones, 60% to 85% being singletons. Time point noted: baseline, week 1 (first vaccination visit). The treatment was: pre-vaccination baseline after standard-of-care therapy. Source: PBMCs, taken from a glioma patient treated with radiotherapy, temozolomide or both. The source is a woman between 40 and 55 years old with glioma.

The chain couples TRBV27 to TRBJ2-5; D is perhaps TRBD2 (5 bases). The V gene's germline CDR1 is MNHEY and CDR2 SMNVEV (reference sequence). The CDR3 has 15 residues. Trimming removed 6 bases at V and 7 bases at J, with 21 bases between. This CDR3 reads CASSPLSASVGTQYF. Here the CDR3 DNA reads TGTGCCAGCAGCCCCCTTAGCGCCTCTGTAGGGACCCAGTACTTC.

The CDR3 sequence is CASSFGAGHGYTF. In DNA form, the CDR3 reads TGTGCCAGCAGTTTCGGGGCAGGCCATGGCTACACCTTC. The gene calls are TRBV27 and TRBJ1-2; D might be TRBD1 (5 bases). Germline loops: CDR1 MNHEY, CDR2 SMNVEV (reference sequence). Trimming pared 3 bases from V and 6 bases from J, leaving 11 bases between. The CDR3 length is 13 residues.

This rearrangement joins TRBV6-1 to TRBJ2-3; possible D gene TRBD2, 6 bases. Per germline, CDR1 MNHNS and CDR2 SASEGT. V was trimmed by 10 bases and J by 6 bases, leaving 17 bases between them. The length of the CDR3 is 13 residues. CDR3: CAIRLGSADTQYF. The CDR3 DNA is TGTGCCATCCGACTAGGAAGTGCCGATACGCAGTATTTT.

The chain combines TRBV18 with TRBJ1-1; D not certain. Trimming pared 3 bases from V and 8 bases from J, leaving 7 bases between. The CDR3 spans 11 residues. The germline gives CDR1 KGHSH, CDR2 LQKENI. The CDR3, as DNA: TGTGCCAGCTCACCTCTGGCGGAAGCTTTCTTT. Protein sequence: CASSPLAEAFF. Complete variable domain (other parts from reference TRBV18 and TRBJ1-1): NAGVMQNPRHLVRRRGQEARLRCSPMKGHSHVYWYRQLPEEGLKFMVYLQKENIIDESGMPKERFSAEFPKEGPSILRIQQVVRGDSAAYFCASSPLAEAFFGQGTRLTVV.

The CDR3 loop reads CASSSGHLSGNTIYF. The CDR3 region has the DNA TGTGCCAGCAGTTCAGGACATCTCTCTGGAAACACCATATATTTT. This chain links TRBV28 with TRBJ1-3; tentatively, D is TRBD1 (5 bases). The V end was cut by 4 bases, the J end by 0 bases, with 10 bases between. Germline loops: CDR1 MDHEN, CDR2 SYDVKM. The length of the CDR3 is 15 residues.

This rearrangement joins TRBV2 to TRBJ2-5; D might be TRBD1 (6 bases). Trimming stripped 8 bases from V and 1 base from J, with 14 bases between. Germline-derived CDR1 and CDR2 are SNHLY and FYNNEI. The CDR3 totals 14 residues. The CDR3 protein is CASEVGAAQETQYF. CDR3 nucleotide sequence: TGTGCCAGCGAAGTGGGGGCCGCCCAAGAGACCCAGTACTTC.

The rearrangement joins TRBV13 to TRBJ2-7; 12 nucleotides agree with TRBD2. V shed 5 bases and J 7 bases; nucleotides not matched to a gene: 12. CDR1 is PRHDT, CDR2 FYEKMQ, per germline (reference sequence). The CDR3 consists of 16 residues. CDR3: CASSLRTSGAAREQYF. CDR3 DNA sequence: TGTGCCAGCAGCCTCCGGACTAGCGGGGCGGCCAGAGAGCAGTACTTC.

The V and J genes are TRBV2 and TRBJ2-7, with a weak D call TRBD2 (6 bases). This CDR3 contains 12 residues. Trimming stripped 6 bases from V and 5 bases from J, with 11 bases between. Germline V CDR1 and CDR2: SNHLY, FYNNEI. The CDR3 DNA reads as TGTGCCAGCAGGGGGGGTTGGGACGAGCAGTACTTC. Protein sequence: CASRGGWDEQYF.

The CDR3 spells CASSLGERGTQHF. The CDR3 coding sequence is TGTGCCAGCAGCTTAGGGGAGCGGGGGACCCAGCATTTT. The V and J genes are TRBV7-2 and TRBJ1-5; possible D gene TRBD1, 5 bases. In germline, CDR1 is SGHTA, CDR2 FQGNSA. V lost 1 base and J 11 bases, leaving 12 bases between the germline ends. The CDR3 has 13 amino acids.

CDR3 loop: CASSWPPRARKQPQHF. CDR3 nucleotides: TGTGCCAGCAGCTGGCCCCCGAGGGCGAGGAAACAGCCCCAGCATTTT. V and J are TRBV7-4 and TRBJ1-5; D is uncertain. The ends were cut back, 4 bases at V and 7 bases at J, with 20 bases in the middle. This CDR3 spans 16 amino acids. Germline values: CDR1 SGHVT, CDR2 SQSDAQ.

This clone was seen a handful of times. This chain joins TRBV29-1 and TRBJ1-1; 7 bases map to TRBD1. Trimming cost V 6 bases and J 4 bases; bases outside gene matches: 8. The V gene's germline CDR1 is SQVTM and CDR2 ANQGSEA. This CDR3 is 13 amino acids long. CDR3 DNA: TGCAGCGTCGGGGGACAGCCTCCCACTGAAGCTTTCTTT. It translates to CSVGGQPPTEAFF.

The chain joins TRBV5-1 to TRBJ1-2; tentative D call: TRBD1 (6 bases). The CDR3 extends over 14 amino acids. Looked up from germline, CDR1 is SGHRS and CDR2 is YFSETQ. V lost 0 bases and J 3 bases, leaving 9 bases between the germline ends. The CDR3 DNA sequence: TGCGCCAGCAGCTTGGTGGGGGCGGACTATGGCTACACCTTC. Translated, it gives CASSLVGADYGYTF.